The TCR beta chain under discussion was sequenced for a study of blood T cell repertoires in COVID-19. Overall study: Acute-phase and convalescent COVID-19 samples originated in the United States, Italy and Spain. T cells, B-cell-depleted T cells, or PBMCs supplied cDNA or gDNA.

In the study's own analysis: Amplification from reference gene primers served as the basis for estimated nucleated cell counts. TCRdb's copy holds only in-frame clones and misses some; the assay was immunoSEQ multiplex PCR. V and J calls and clone size are copied from that table; D and trimming were computed from the DNA. Of roughly 98,000 clones listed, roughly 80% are singletons. The CDR3 has 13 residues. CDR1 is SEHNR, CDR2 FQNEAQ, per germline (reference sequence). V lost 5 bases to trimming and J lost 8 bases, with 15 bases between them. The rearrangement links TRBV7-9 to TRBJ1-1, with D perhaps TRBD1 (6 bases). The source is an older woman with active or convalescent COVID-19. Sequenced sample: peripheral blood. The CDR3 protein is CASSIIYRAEAFF. The CDR3 DNA follows: TGTGCCAGCAGCATTATATACAGGGCAGAAGCTTTCTTT.